A single sample gave rise to the 13 T cell receptor beta chains below, sequenced in a study of read filtering for tumor transcriptome and immune sequencing. Molecular barcoded adaptors covering alpha/delta and beta/gamma chains were used on approximately 440 ng RNA. TCRdb re-called the reads through MiXCR, storing one row per CDR3 protein. Of fewer than 45,000 distinct CDR3 sequences listed, under 15% are singletons. The sequencing sample was made of a population of CD138-negative cells sorted from bone marrow. Every receptor here comes from a donor aged 40 or older with multiple myeloma.

The chain recombines TRBV7-8 with TRBJ2-2; 12 positions agree with TRBD1. The CDR3 spans 17 residues. The V gene end was trimmed by 5 bases and the J gene end by 8 bases; junction bases not matched to a gene: 12. Germline CDR1 is SGHVS and CDR2 is FQNEAQ. Here the CDR3 DNA reads TGTGCCAGCAGCACCAACCCCGGGACAGGGGGCGAGGGGGAGCTGTTTTTT. This translates into CASSTNPGTGGEGELFF.

Concerning this clonotype itself: The likely explanation is a read error, given a far larger clone one base away. This rearrangement joins TRBV11-2 to TRBJ2-7; TRBD1 aligns across 10 bases. The CDR3 spans 15 residues. CDR1 and CDR2 (germline): SGHAT, FQNNGV. CDR3 nucleotide sequence: TGCGCCAGTTCCTCCGGGACAGGGGATTTTAACGAGCAGTGCTTC. This gives the protein CASSSGTGDFNEQCF.

This clonotype was counted at least ten times. CDR3 residues: CASSITGDASNEQFF. The CDR3 DNA is TGTGCCAGCAGCATCACAGGGGATGCCTCCAATGAGCAGTTCTTC. V and J are TRBV7-9 and TRBJ2-1; 7 nucleotides match TRBD1. CDR3 size: 15 residues. Germline V lookup: CDR1 SEHNR, CDR2 FQNEAQ (reference sequence). Trimming at V came to 5 bases and at J to 6 bases, leaving 10 bases not matched to a gene.

The J gene is TRBJ2-1, the V gene TRBV11-2; TRBD2 matches 14 bases. V was pared by 5 bases and J by 13 bases, with 4 bases of the junction left unmatched. The germline gives CDR1 SGHAT, CDR2 FQNNGV. The CDR3 extends over 13 amino acids. The CDR3 protein is CASSPGLAGVQFF. The CDR3 region has the DNA TGTGCCAGCAGCCCGGGACTAGCGGGAGTTCAGTTCTTC.

This clonotype has a count of ten or more. V gene TRBV7-2 combines with J gene TRBJ2-1, with unresolved D. The V end was cut by 5 bases, the J end by 4 bases, with 6 bases between. Germline V gene lookup returns CDR1 SGHTA and CDR2 FQGNSA. The CDR3 sequence is 12 residues long. The CDR3 DNA is TGTGCCAGCAGCCCCCAATACAATGAGCAGTTCTTC. It yields the protein CASSPQYNEQFF.

This clonotype showed up just a few times. A read error may explain this, as a much larger clone is one base away. The chain is built from TRBV6-5 and TRBJ2-3; no definite D call. The germline gives CDR1 MNHEY, CDR2 SVGAGI. The CDR3 is made up of 13 amino acids. This CDR3 is CARSYGPTDTQYF. The CDR3 DNA sequence: TGTGCCAGGAGTTACGGACCGACAGATACGCAGTATTTT.

In this sample, this clonotype turned up many times. V is TRBV20-1 and J is TRBJ1-1, with a tentative D call TRBD1 (6 bases). CDR3 length: 14 residues. Germline lookup yields CDR1 DFQATT and CDR2 SNEGSKA (reference sequence). V gave up 1 base and J gave up 7 bases, with 16 bases separating them. Written as DNA, the CDR3 is TGCAGTGCTAGAGGTCCGGGGGCAGGTGGTGAAGCTTTCTTT. Translated, it gives CSARGPGAGGEAFF.

This clonotype was seen at least ten times. The V call is TRBV15, the J call TRBJ2-4; D is undetermined. The CDR3 totals 18 residues. V lost 0 bases, J lost 3 bases, and 18 bases lay in between. The germline V gene has CDR1 LNHNV and CDR2 YYDKDF (reference sequence). CDR3 sequence: CATSRDRNPAGVKNIQYF. The CDR3, as DNA: TGTGCCACCAGCAGAGATCGGAATCCAGCTGGGGTCAAAAACATTCAGTACTTC.

This clonotype was detected ten times or more. The gene calls are TRBV7-3 and TRBJ2-2, with 11 bases fitting TRBD1. CDR3 size: 14 residues. The germline V gene has CDR1 SGHTA and CDR2 FQGTGA. Unmatched junction bases numbered 3, after V lost 4 bases and J lost 8 bases. The chain's CDR3 is CASSWDRGSGELFF. CDR3 DNA: TGTGCCAGCAGCTGGGACAGGGGGTCGGGGGAGCTGTTTTTT.

This clonotype was seen a handful of times. The chain has TRBV4-1 and TRBJ2-4, with 15 nucleotides matching TRBD2. The CDR3 totals 18 residues. Germline V gene sequence: CDR1 MGHRA, CDR2 YSYEKL. The junction had 5 bases not matched to a gene; V was cut back by 4 bases and J by 1 base. CDR3 DNA sequence: TGCGCCAGCAGCCGGGGACTAGCGGGAGGATTGGCCAAAAACATTCAGTACTTC. Translated: CASSRGLAGGLAKNIQYF.

Concerning this clonotype itself: This sequence is one base from a far larger clone and is likely a read error. The V and J genes are TRBV12-3 or TRBV12-4 and TRBJ1-5; D is uncertain. V lost 10 bases and J lost 2, with 9 bases in between. The CDR3 consists of 12 residues. This chain's CDR3 is CANKDGNQPQHF. CDR3 DNA sequence: TGTGCCAACAAGGACGGCAATCAGCCCCAGCATTTT.

This rearrangement joins TRBV9 to TRBJ2-2; 7 bases line up with TRBD1. J was trimmed by 10 bases and V by 4 bases; bases with no gene match: 13. CDR1 and CDR2 from the germline V gene are SGDLS and YYNGEE. The CDR3 spans 15 residues. The CDR3 bases are TGTGCCAGCAGCCCCGCGACAGGGCCTTCCGAGGAGCTGTTTTTT. Translated, it gives CASSPATGPSEELFF.

This clonotype has a count of ten or more. J is TRBJ2-2 and V is TRBV20-1; 9 positions match TRBD1. CDR1 is DFQATT, CDR2 SNEGSKA, per germline (reference sequence). CDR3 length equals 17 residues. The V and J ends lost 1 base and 2 bases, in that order; junction bases with no gene match: 8. Written as DNA, the CDR3 is TGCAGTGCTAGAGCTCTCAGGGGACAGGGAAACACCGGGGAGCTGTTTTTT. Amino acids: CSARALRGQGNTGELFF.